Below are 5 T cell receptor beta chains sequenced from a single sample in a study of blood T cell repertoires in COVID-19. Sequencing used immunoSEQ multiplex PCR; TCRdb keeps in-frame clones, though not all of them. This table has around 51,000 clones, 86% appearing once. What was sequenced was peripheral blood. These receptors were taken from a man older than 75 with active COVID-19.

The gene calls are TRBV4-3 and TRBJ1-5, with D perhaps matching TRBD1 (6 bases). The germline V gene has CDR1 LGHNA and CDR2 YSLEER. The ends were cut back, 0 bases at V and 6 bases at J, with 12 bases in the middle. The CDR3 covers 15 residues. As DNA, the CDR3 is TGCGCCAGCAGCCAAGAGCAGGGGAGGGGTCAGCCCCAGCATTTT. Its protein product is CASSQEQGRGQPQHF.

J is TRBJ1-2 and V is TRBV10-3; tentative D call: TRBD1 (5 bases). The CDR3 spans 14 residues. The V end lost 0 bases, the J end lost 1 base, and 6 bases lay between the germline ends. The V gene's germline CDR1 is ENHRY and CDR2 SYGVKD. DNA of the CDR3: TGTGCCATCAGTGAGTCGACAGTTAACTATGGCTACACCTTC. Residues: CAISESTVNYGYTF.

This chain connects TRBV5-1 to TRBJ1-2, with a possible D match to TRBD1 (5 bases). The CDR3 contains 12 residues. Between the trimmed V and J ends, which lost 1 base and 13 bases, there was a span of 14 bases. Germline V gene lookup returns CDR1 SGHRS and CDR2 YFSETQ. The CDR3 sequence: CASSLQGRLCTF. In DNA, the CDR3 is TGCGCCAGCAGCTTGCAGGGCCGGCTGTGCACCTTC.

The chain couples TRBV2 to TRBJ2-2; perhaps TRBD2 as D (5 bases). Germline V gene data show CDR1 as SNHLY and CDR2 as FYNNEI. The length of the CDR3 is 15 residues. Trimming pared 8 bases from V and 6 bases from J, leaving 19 bases between. CDR3: CASLQRSGSPGELFF. The CDR3 DNA is TGTGCCAGCCTTCAGCGGTCGGGGTCCCCCGGGGAGCTGTTTTTT.

The genes are TRBV10-3 and TRBJ2-7; D not resolved. The CDR3 length is 11 residues. V was clipped by 10 bases and J by 6 bases, with 13 bases between them. Germline CDR1 is ENHRY and CDR2 is SYGVKD. The chain's CDR3 is CATGISAEQYF. In DNA form, the CDR3 reads TGTGCCACAGGTATTTCGGCCGAGCAGTACTTC.